The T cell receptor beta chain under discussion was sequenced for a study of a mutant IDH1 vaccine in newly diagnosed glioma. Study context: Pretreatment consisted of radiotherapy, temozolomide, or both, with most receiving both.

Germline CDR1 is MNHNS and CDR2 is SASEGT. The J segment lost 9 bases and the V segment lost 7 bases, leaving 13 bases of the junction unmatched. The CDR3 has 14 residues. Whole-study findings and limits: Of the patients, less than 95% had vaccine-induced immune responses. Pseudoprogression seemed unrelated to changes in top peripheral T cell clonotypes.

Clones were read by immunoSEQ multiplex PCR, and TCRdb kept only the in-frame ones, dropping some. Among approximately 100,000 clones listed, 70% to 90% were seen once. Comments on this clone: Its target is unknown.

Time point defined: baseline, week 1 (first vaccination visit). Treatment specified: pre-vaccination baseline after standard-of-care therapy. New IDH1-mutant, ATRX-lost WHO grade 3 or 4 astrocytomas occurred in donors. The receptor was derived from a woman between 45 and 60 years old with glioma. This material consisted of PBMCs, taken from a glioma patient treated with radiotherapy, temozolomide or both. The chain couples TRBV6-1 to TRBJ1-1; 8 nucleotides agree with TRBD1. The CDR3 is CASTLPGQVKQAFF. Here the CDR3 DNA reads TGTGCCAGCACCTTACCGGGACAGGTTAAGCAAGCTTTCTTT.